This T cell receptor beta chain is drawn from a study of CD4 and CD8 cells across lung adenocarcinoma regions. Per the germline V gene, CDR1 is MNHEY and CDR2 is SVGAGI. CDR3 length equals 18 residues. Concerning this clonotype: The junction differs from germline at one of its ends, possibly a read error.

TCRdb re-derived calls from the PCR reads in MiXCR, one entry per CDR3 protein. The table records about 27,000 distinct CDR3 sequences, 53% of them present only once. The origin of this receptor is a male donor with lung adenocarcinoma. The CD4 and CD8 labels of this study may be unreliable. The sample consisted of CD8+ T cells from the center of a lung tumor. V is TRBV6-5 and J is TRBJ2-5; D possibly corresponds to TRBD2 (6 bases). CDR3 nucleotides: TGTGCCAGCAGTTACGCGGGGCTCGGGGGAGTGAACCCAGAGACGCAGTACTTC. It specifies CASSYAGLGGVNPETQYF.